This TCR beta chain derives from a study of blood T cell repertoires in COVID-19. Across the whole study: There were acute and convalescent COVID-19 samples, and they came from the United States, Italy and Spain. In each case, the material was cDNA or gDNA derived from T cells, B-cell-depleted T cells, or PBMCs.

Authors' processing steps: The authors estimated nucleated cell counts from reference gene primer amplification. Assay: immunoSEQ multiplex PCR; the TCRdb copy retains only in-frame clones and omits some. V, J and clone size are taken as reported in that table, and D and trimming were inferred from the DNA itself. The sample holds around 190,000 clones, about 70% seen once. The J segment lost 6 bases and the V segment lost 6 bases, leaving 7 bases of the junction unmatched. The CDR3 consists of 13 residues. Germline loops: CDR1 ENHRY, CDR2 SYGVKD. The sample taken for sequencing was peripheral blood. This TCR was sampled from a woman in her fifties or sixties with active or convalescent COVID-19. The rearrangement joins TRBV10-3 to TRBJ1-2, with TRBD1 matching over 7 bases. CDR3 nucleotide sequence: TGTGCCATCAGCGAACAGGGGATACATGGCTACACCTTC. It is translated as CAISEQGIHGYTF.